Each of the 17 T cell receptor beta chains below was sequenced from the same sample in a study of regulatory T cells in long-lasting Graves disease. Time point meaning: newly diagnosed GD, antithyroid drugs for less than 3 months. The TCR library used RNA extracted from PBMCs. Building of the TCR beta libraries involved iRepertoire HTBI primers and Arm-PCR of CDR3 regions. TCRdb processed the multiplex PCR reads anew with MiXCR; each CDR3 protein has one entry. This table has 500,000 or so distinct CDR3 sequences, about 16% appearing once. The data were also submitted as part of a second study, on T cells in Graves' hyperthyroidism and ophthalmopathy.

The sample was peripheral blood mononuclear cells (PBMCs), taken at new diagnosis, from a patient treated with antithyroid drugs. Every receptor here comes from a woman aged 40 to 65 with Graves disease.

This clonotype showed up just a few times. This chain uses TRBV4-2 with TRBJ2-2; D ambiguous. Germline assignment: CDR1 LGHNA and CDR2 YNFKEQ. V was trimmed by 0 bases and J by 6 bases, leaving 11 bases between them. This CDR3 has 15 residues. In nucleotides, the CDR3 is TGTGCCAGCAGCCAAGATTGGGCTACCGCCGGGGAGCTGTTTTTT. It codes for CASSQDWATAGELFF.

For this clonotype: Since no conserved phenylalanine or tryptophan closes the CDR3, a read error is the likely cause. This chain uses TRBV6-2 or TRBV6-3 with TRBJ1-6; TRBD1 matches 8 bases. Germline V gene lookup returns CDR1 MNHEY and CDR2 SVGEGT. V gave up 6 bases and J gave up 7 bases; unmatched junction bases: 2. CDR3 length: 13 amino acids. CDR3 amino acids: CASRGQENSPLHL. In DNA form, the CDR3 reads TGTGCCAGCAGGGGACAGGAGAATTCACCCCTCCACCTT.

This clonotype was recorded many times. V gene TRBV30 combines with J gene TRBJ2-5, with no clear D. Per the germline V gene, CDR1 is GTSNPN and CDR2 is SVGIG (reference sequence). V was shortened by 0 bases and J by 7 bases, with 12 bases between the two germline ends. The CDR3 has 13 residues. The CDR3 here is CAWSVIMDGTQYF. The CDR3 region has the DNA TGTGCCTGGAGTGTAATCATGGATGGGACCCAGTACTTC. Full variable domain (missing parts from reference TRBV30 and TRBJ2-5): SQTIHQWPATLVQPVGSPLSLECTVEGTSNPNLYWYRQAAGRGLQLLFYSVGIGQISSEVPQNLSASRPQDRQFILSSKKLLLSDSGFYLCAWSVIMDGTQYFGPGTRLLVL.

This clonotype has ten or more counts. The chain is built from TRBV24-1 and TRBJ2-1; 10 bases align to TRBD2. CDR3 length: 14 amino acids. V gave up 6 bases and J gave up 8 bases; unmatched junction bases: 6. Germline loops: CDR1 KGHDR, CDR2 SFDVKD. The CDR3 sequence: CATSYGLAVDEQFF. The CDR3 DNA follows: TGTGCCACCAGTTACGGACTAGCGGTGGATGAGCAGTTCTTC.

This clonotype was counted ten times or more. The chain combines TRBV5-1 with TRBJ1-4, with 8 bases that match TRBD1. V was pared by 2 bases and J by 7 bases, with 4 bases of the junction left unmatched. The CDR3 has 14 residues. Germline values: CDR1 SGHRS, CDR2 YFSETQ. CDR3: CASSFDRGGEKLFF. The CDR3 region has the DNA TGCGCCAGCAGCTTCGACAGGGGAGGTGAAAAACTGTTTTTT.

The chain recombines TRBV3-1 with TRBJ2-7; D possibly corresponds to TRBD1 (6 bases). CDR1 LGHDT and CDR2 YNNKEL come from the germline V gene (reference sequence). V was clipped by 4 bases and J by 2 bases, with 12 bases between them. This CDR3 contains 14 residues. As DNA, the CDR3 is TGTGCCAGCAGCCCGCCAGGGGTGCCCTACGAGCAGTACTTC. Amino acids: CASSPPGVPYEQYF.

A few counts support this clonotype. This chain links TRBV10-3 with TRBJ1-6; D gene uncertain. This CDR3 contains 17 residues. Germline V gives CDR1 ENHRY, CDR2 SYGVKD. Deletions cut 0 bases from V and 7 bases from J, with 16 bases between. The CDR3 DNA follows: TGTGCCATCAGTGAGTCAGGTCTGGGTCTGGAAAATTCACCCCTCCACTTT. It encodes CAISESGLGLENSPLHF.

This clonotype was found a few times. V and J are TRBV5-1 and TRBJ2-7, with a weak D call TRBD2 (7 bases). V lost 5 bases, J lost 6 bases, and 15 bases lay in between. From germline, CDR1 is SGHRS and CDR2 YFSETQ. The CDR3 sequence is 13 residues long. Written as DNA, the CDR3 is TGCGCCAGCAGAGGGGGGGCGAGTGGCGAGCAGTACTTC. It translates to CASRGGASGEQYF.

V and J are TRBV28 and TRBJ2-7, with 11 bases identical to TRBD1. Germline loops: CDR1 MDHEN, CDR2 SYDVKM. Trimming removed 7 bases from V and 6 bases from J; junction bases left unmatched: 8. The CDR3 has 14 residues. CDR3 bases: TGTGCCAGCAAAGGGACAGGGGGTTTGAGCGAGCAGTACTTC. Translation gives CASKGTGGLSEQYF.

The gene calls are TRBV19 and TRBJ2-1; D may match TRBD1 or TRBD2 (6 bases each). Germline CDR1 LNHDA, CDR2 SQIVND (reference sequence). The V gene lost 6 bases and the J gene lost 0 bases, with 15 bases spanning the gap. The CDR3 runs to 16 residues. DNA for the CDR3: TGTGCCAGTAGCCATAGGGGGGTAAGCTCCTACAATGAGCAGTTCTTC. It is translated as CASSHRGVSSYNEQFF.

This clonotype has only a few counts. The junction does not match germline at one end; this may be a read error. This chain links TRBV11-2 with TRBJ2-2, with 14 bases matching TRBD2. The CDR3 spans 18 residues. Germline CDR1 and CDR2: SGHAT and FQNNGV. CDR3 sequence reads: CANSLRLAGGPRPGELFF. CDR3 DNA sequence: TGTGCCAACAGCCTCCGACTAGCGGGGGGGCCGCGTCCCGGGGAGCTGTTTTTT.

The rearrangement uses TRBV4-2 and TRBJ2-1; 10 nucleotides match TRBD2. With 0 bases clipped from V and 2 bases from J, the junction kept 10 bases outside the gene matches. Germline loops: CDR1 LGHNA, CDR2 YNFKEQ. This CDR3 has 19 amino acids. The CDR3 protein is CASSQDLSSGGRAYNEQFF. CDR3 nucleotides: TGTGCCAGCAGCCAAGATCTGTCTAGCGGGGGCCGAGCCTACAATGAGCAGTTCTTC.

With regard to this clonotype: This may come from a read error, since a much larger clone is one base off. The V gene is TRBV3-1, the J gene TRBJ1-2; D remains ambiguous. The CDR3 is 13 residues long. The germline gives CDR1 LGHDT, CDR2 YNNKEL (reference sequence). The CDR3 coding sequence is TGTGCCAGCAGCACCCCCCTTAACTATGGCTACGCCTTC. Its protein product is CASSTPLNYGYAF.

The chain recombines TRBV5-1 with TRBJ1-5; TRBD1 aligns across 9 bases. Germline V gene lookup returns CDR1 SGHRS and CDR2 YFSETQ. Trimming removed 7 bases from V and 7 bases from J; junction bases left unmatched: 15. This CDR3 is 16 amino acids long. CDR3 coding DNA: TGCGCCAGCTTCAGGCGGGAAGGGACAGGGAACCAGCCCCAGCATTTT. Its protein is CASFRREGTGNQPQHF.

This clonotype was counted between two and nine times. The CDR3 reads CASSLDPGEFAGNTIYF. The CDR3 DNA reads TGCGCCAGCAGCTTGGACCCAGGGGAATTCGCTGGAAACACCATATATTTT. This sequence joins TRBV5-1 and TRBJ1-3, with a weak D call TRBD1 (6 bases). Looked up from germline, CDR1 is SGHRS and CDR2 is YFSETQ. V shed 0 bases and J shed 2 bases, with 15 bases lying between them. This CDR3 is 17 amino acids long.

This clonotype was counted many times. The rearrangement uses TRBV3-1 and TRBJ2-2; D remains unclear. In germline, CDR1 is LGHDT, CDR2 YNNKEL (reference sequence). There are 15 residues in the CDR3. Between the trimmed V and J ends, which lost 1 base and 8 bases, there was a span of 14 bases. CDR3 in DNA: TGTGCCAGCAGCCAAGCGACGCTGCTTTCGGGGGAGCTGTTTTTT. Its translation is CASSQATLLSGELFF.

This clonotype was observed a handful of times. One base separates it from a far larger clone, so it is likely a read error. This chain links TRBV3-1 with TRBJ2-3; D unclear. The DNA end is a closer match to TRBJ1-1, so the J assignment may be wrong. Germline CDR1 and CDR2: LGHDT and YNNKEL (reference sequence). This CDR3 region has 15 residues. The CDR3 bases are TGTGCCAGCAGCCAAGATCTGGGCAGTGGCACTGAAGCTTTCTTT. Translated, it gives CASSQDLGSGTEAFF.